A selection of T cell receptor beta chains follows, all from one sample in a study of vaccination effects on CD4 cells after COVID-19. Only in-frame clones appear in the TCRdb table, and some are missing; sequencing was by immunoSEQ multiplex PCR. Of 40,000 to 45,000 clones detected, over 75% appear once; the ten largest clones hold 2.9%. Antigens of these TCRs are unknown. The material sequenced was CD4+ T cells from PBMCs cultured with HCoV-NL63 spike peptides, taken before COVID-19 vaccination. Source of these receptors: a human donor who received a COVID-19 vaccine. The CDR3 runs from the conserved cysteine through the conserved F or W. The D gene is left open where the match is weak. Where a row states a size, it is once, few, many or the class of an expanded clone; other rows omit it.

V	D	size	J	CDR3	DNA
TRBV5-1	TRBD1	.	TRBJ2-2	CASSRQQGADGELFF	TGCGCCAGCAGCAGACAACAGGGGGCCGACGGGGAGCTGTTTTTT
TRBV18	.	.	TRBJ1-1	CASSPLSEGGTEAFF	TGTGCCAGCTCACCACTCTCGGAGGGCGGCACTGAAGCTTTCTTT
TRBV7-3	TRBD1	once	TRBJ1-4	CASSSQTGTNEKLFF	TGTGCCAGCAGCTCCCAGACAGGGACTAATGAAAAACTGTTTTTT
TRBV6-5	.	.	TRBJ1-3	CASKLDEGSGNTIYF	TGTGCCAGCAAGCTCGACGAGGGGTCTGGAAACACCATATATTTT
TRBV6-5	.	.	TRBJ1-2	CASSRTSNYGYTF	TGTGCCAGCAGTAGGACGTCTAACTATGGCTACACCTTC
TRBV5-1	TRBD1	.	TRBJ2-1	CASSWETGQGEQFF	TGCGCCAGCAGCTGGGAGACAGGGCAGGGTGAGCAGTTCTTC
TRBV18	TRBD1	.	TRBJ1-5	CASSRGGYSNQPQHF	TGTGCCAGCTCACGAGGGGGCTATAGCAATCAGCCCCAGCATTTT
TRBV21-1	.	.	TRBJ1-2	CASSKVAGDGYTF	TGTGCCAGCAGCAAAGTGGCTGGGGATGGCTACACCTTC
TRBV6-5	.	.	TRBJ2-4	CANPPETPQGNIQYF	TGTGCCAACCCCCCCGAGACCCCGCAAGGGAACATTCAGTACTTC
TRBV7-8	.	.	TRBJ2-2	CASSLGGDYTGELFF	TGTGCCAGCAGCTTAGGGGGGGACTACACCGGGGAGCTGTTTTTT